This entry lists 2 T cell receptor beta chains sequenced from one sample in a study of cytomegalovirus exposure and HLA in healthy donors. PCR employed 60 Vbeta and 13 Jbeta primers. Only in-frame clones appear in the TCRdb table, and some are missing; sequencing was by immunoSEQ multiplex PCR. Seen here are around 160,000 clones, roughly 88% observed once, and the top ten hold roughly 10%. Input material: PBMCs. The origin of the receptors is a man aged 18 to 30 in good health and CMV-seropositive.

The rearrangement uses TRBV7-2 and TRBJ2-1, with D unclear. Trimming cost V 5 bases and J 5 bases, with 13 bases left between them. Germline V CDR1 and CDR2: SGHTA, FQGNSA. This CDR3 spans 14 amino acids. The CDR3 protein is CASSPRWSDNEQFF. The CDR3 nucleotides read TGTGCCAGCAGCCCTCGATGGAGTGACAATGAGCAGTTCTTC.

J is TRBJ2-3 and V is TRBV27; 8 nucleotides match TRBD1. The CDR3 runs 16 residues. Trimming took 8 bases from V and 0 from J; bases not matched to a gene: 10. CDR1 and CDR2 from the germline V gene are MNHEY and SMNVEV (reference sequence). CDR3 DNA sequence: TGTGCCAGCGGCCTAGGAACAGGGGGTAGCACAGATACGCAGTATTTT. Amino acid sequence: CASGLGTGGSTDTQYF.